Shown below are 25 T cell receptor beta chains from a single sample sequenced in a study of T-cell memory formation after mild COVID-19. From the 5' RACE reads, TCRdb called clonotypes with MiXCR, one entry per CDR3 protein. In the table there are approximately 100,000 distinct CDR3 sequences, approximately 13% of which are singletons. Sequences were obtained from PBMCs or a T cell subset sorted from them (not recorded which). These receptors all stem from an adult woman who had mild COVID-19 (a few samples of this study predate the infection). Cell type and time point are not known.

This clonotype has a handful of counts. This CDR3 reads CASSTLTSGRDYEQYF. The CDR3 DNA follows: TGTGCCAGCAGCACCCTCACTAGCGGGAGGGACTACGAGCAGTACTTC. This chain links TRBV7-9 with TRBJ2-7; TRBD2 aligns across 13 bases. Germline V CDR1 and CDR2: SEHNR, FQNEAQ (reference sequence). The CDR3 length is 16 residues. J lost 3 bases, V lost 5 bases, and 7 bases had no gene match. The variable domain in full, completed from reference TRBV7-9 and TRBJ2-7, reads DTGVSQNPRHKITKRGQNVTFRCDPISEHNRLYWYRQTLGQGPEFLTYFQNEAQLEKSRLLSDRFSAERPKGSFSTLEIQRTEQGDSAMYLCASSTLTSGRDYEQYFGPGTRLTVT.

This chain connects TRBV6-2 or TRBV6-3 to TRBJ2-5, with TRBD1 matching 10 bases. V lost 6 bases, J lost 3 bases, and 4 bases stayed unmatched. This CDR3 is 14 amino acids long. Germline V CDR1 and CDR2: MNHEY, SVGEGT. The CDR3 here is CASRAGTGEETQYF. The DNA for the CDR3 is TGTGCCAGCAGAGCCGGGACAGGGGAAGAGACCCAGTACTTC.

V is TRBV7-9 and J is TRBJ2-2, with 8 bases aligning to TRBD2. V was pared by 8 bases and J by 6 bases, with 11 bases of the junction left unmatched. CDR1 and CDR2 (germline): SEHNR, FQNEAQ (reference sequence). CDR3 length: 15 residues. The CDR3 DNA sequence: TGTGCCAGCGTGCCCTCCGGGACTAGTCCCGGGGAGCTGTTTTTT. This translates into CASVPSGTSPGELFF. Complete variable domain (other parts from reference TRBV7-9 and TRBJ2-2): DTGVSQNPRHKITKRGQNVTFRCDPISEHNRLYWYRQTLGQGPEFLTYFQNEAQLEKSRLLSDRFSAERPKGSFSTLEIQRTEQGDSAMYLCASVPSGTSPGELFFGEGSRLTVL.

The chain links TRBV19 to TRBJ1-1, with 9 bases lining up with TRBD1. Germline-derived CDR1 and CDR2 are LNHDA and SQIVND (reference sequence). After removal of 6 bases from V and 3 bases from J, the junction contained 8 bases not matched to a gene. This CDR3 is built from 15 residues. The DNA of the CDR3 is TGTGCCAGTAGACCCGGGACAGGGAGAGACACTGAAGCTTTCTTT. Translated, it gives CASRPGTGRDTEAFF.

The rearrangement joins TRBV24-1 to TRBJ2-1; a possible D gene is TRBD2 (7 bases). V was cut by 6 bases and J by 10 bases, with 12 bases left in between. Germline V gives CDR1 KGHDR, CDR2 SFDVKD. The CDR3 runs 12 residues. DNA of the CDR3: TGTGCCACCAGTAGGGGGGGCGGGGAGCAGTTCTTC. Its translation is CATSRGGGEQFF.

This clonotype occurred a few times. J is TRBJ2-3 and V is TRBV11-3; D not resolved. Germline lookup yields CDR1 SGHNT and CDR2 YENEEA. Trimming removed 2 bases from V and 3 bases from J, with 9 bases in between. The CDR3 contains 14 residues. The CDR3 region has the DNA TGTGCCAGCAGCTTACCCCCCGCAACAGATACGCAGTATTTT. Translation: CASSLPPATDTQYF.

This clonotype was counted only a few times. The chain employs TRBV29-1 and TRBJ1-2; D may be TRBD1 (6 bases). Trimming took 6 bases from V and 5 from J, leaving 19 bases between them. Looked up from germline, CDR1 is SQVTM and CDR2 is ANQGSEA. The CDR3 contains 14 residues. The CDR3 loop reads CSVGGWDTLYGYTF. Written as DNA, the CDR3 is TGCAGCGTCGGCGGGTGGGACACCCTATATGGCTACACCTTC. The complete variable domain, with remaining parts taken from reference TRBV29-1 and TRBJ1-2, reads SAVISQKPSRDICQRGTSLTIQCQVDSQVTMMFWYRQQPGQSLTLIATANQGSEATYESGFVIDKFPISRPNLTFSTLTVSNMSPEDSSIYLCSVGGWDTLYGYTFGSGTRLTVV.

This clonotype was counted many times. The rearrangement uses TRBV7-8 and TRBJ2-1; TRBD2 matches at 11 bases. Germline CDR1 reads SGHVS; CDR2 reads FQNEAQ. The CDR3 runs 15 residues. The V and J ends lost 2 bases and 10 bases, in that order; junction bases with no gene match: 7. CDR3 coding DNA: TGTGCCAGCAGCTTAATGTTAGCGGGAGGGCACGAGCAGTTCTTC. It yields the protein CASSLMLAGGHEQFF.

This clonotype came up a few times. Written as DNA, the CDR3 is TGTGCCACCAGTTCGAGACTACCGAACACCGGGGAGCTGTTTTTT. It yields the protein CATSSRLPNTGELFF. The chain combines TRBV24-1 with TRBJ2-2, with a possible D match to TRBD2 (5 bases). Germline V lookup: CDR1 KGHDR, CDR2 SFDVKD. This CDR3 has 15 amino acids. The germline V and J ends were trimmed by 6 bases and 0 bases, with 10 bases remaining between them.

There are many counts of this clonotype. The CDR3 DNA sequence: TGCAGTGCTAGAGAGGACAGACATGAAGCTTTCTTT. Its protein product is CSAREDRHEAFF. The chain carries TRBV20-1 and TRBJ1-1, with D possibly being TRBD1 (6 bases). Trimming shortened V by 0 bases and J by 7 bases, and 9 bases separated the two germline ends. The CDR3 covers 12 residues. The germline gives CDR1 DFQATT, CDR2 SNEGSKA (reference sequence).

This clonotype has a count of ten or more. The V call is TRBV9, the J call TRBJ2-2, with 8 bases fitting TRBD1. CDR1 SGDLS and CDR2 YYNGEE come from the germline V gene. The CDR3 is 15 amino acids. V lost 3 bases, J lost 5 bases, and 6 bases stayed unmatched. For the CDR3, the DNA is TGTGCCAGCAGCGCCGCCGGGACAGGAACCGGGGAGCTGTTTTTT. Encoded protein: CASSAAGTGTGELFF.

The chain links TRBV19 to TRBJ1-2; 8 nucleotides match TRBD1. CDR1 and CDR2 (germline): LNHDA, SQIVND (reference sequence). V gave up 3 bases and J gave up 7 bases; unmatched junction bases: 7. The CDR3 sequence is 14 residues long. CDR3 DNA: TGTGCCAGTAGTATTCCCGGACAGGGCACTGGCTACACCTTC. Its protein is CASSIPGQGTGYTF.

The chain carries TRBV4-1 and TRBJ2-5; 9 bases line up with TRBD1. There are 16 residues in the CDR3. Germline assignment: CDR1 MGHRA and CDR2 YSYEKL. The V and J ends lost 3 bases and 2 bases, in that order; junction bases with no gene match: 7. The CDR3 spells CASSHQGQGSQETQYF. The CDR3, as DNA: TGCGCCAGCAGCCATCAGGGACAGGGCTCGCAAGAGACCCAGTACTTC.

In this sample, this clonotype turned up a few times. The chain links TRBV5-6 to TRBJ2-7; 14 nucleotides match TRBD2. Germline CDR1 reads SGHDT; CDR2 reads YYEEEE. The junction had 5 bases not matched to a gene; V was cut back by 4 bases and J by 5 bases. The CDR3 has 15 amino acids. CDR3 DNA sequence: TGTGCCAGCAGCCTGGGACTAGCGGGAGAGCACGAGCAGTACTTC. This encodes CASSLGLAGEHEQYF.

There are many counts of this clonotype. V is TRBV7-9 and J is TRBJ2-1; D gene unclear. Germline assignment: CDR1 SEHNR and CDR2 FQNEAQ (reference sequence). This CDR3 contains 15 residues. The ends were cut back, 1 base at V and 0 bases at J, with 7 bases in the middle. CDR3 residues: CASSLGVSSYNEQFF. CDR3 coding DNA: TGTGCCAGCAGCTTAGGGGTGAGCTCCTACAATGAGCAGTTCTTC.

The sample holds a few counts of this clonotype. Mismatch with germline at one junction end may stem from a read error. The genes are TRBV7-7 and TRBJ2-6; no clear D. Germline V CDR1 and CDR2: SSHAT, FNYEAQ (reference sequence). The CDR3 has 14 amino acids. CDR3 in amino acids: CASSSHSGANVLTF. CDR3 nucleotide sequence: TGTGCTAGCAGCTCCCACAGCGGGGCCAACGTCCTGACTTTC.

The J gene is TRBJ2-1, the V gene TRBV6-6; possibly TRBD1 for D (6 bases). With 0 bases removed from V and 6 bases from J, the gap between germline ends came to 15 bases. From germline, CDR1 is MNHNY and CDR2 SVGAGI (reference sequence). The CDR3 runs 16 residues. CDR3 sequence (DNA): TGTGCCAGCAGTTACTCGATACAGGGAGAGGTCAATGAGCAGTTCTTC. As protein: CASSYSIQGEVNEQFF.

The V gene is TRBV29-1, the J gene TRBJ2-1; TRBD1 matches at 8 bases. The CDR3 totals 13 residues. Trimming at V came to 7 bases and at J to 9 bases, leaving 11 bases not matched to a gene. Germline V gene data show CDR1 as SQVTM and CDR2 as ANQGSEA. CDR3 amino acids: CSASDREASEQFF. CDR3 coding DNA: TGCAGCGCTTCGGACAGGGAAGCCAGTGAGCAGTTCTTC.

This clonotype was detected a few times. V is TRBV7-6 and J is TRBJ2-7; D is perhaps TRBD1 or TRBD2 (6 bases each). CDR1 is SGHVS and CDR2 is FNYEAQ in the germline V gene. V was pared by 5 bases and J by 10 bases, with 15 bases between. This CDR3 comprises 12 residues. The CDR3 DNA reads TGTGCCAGCAGCCCGTTAGGGGGGTCTCAGTACTTC. Protein: CASSPLGGSQYF.

The rearrangement joins TRBV19 to TRBJ2-7; a possible D gene is TRBD2 (5 bases). Germline CDR1 reads LNHDA; CDR2 reads SQIVND (reference sequence). This CDR3 region has 21 residues. Trimming took off 1 base at V and 2 bases at J, with 30 bases between the two ends. Here the CDR3 DNA reads TGTGCCAGTAGTATAGCATTTCGGGAACACGACACACACTCGAGCGCCTACGAGCAGTACTTC. Translated: CASSIAFREHDTHSSAYEQYF.

This clonotype was found many times. The CDR3 here is CSVEDRGKRPEQYF. CDR3 sequence (DNA): TGCAGCGTTGAAGATCGGGGAAAAAGACCAGAGCAGTACTTC. The chain combines TRBV29-1 with TRBJ2-7; TRBD2 is a possible D gene (5 bases). V was shortened by 0 bases and J by 7 bases, with 16 bases between the two germline ends. The CDR3 is 14 residues long. CDR1 and CDR2 (germline): SQVTM, ANQGSEA.

This chain joins TRBV6-5 and TRBJ2-2; D gene ambiguous. Trimming pared 10 bases from V and 0 bases from J, leaving 9 bases between. Germline assignment: CDR1 MNHEY and CDR2 SVGAGI. This CDR3 spans 13 amino acids. The CDR3 reads CATLEPNTGELFF. DNA for the CDR3: TGTGCCACCCTCGAGCCGAACACCGGGGAGCTGTTTTTT.

J is TRBJ2-7 and V is TRBV11-2; 7 bases match TRBD1. Germline V CDR1 and CDR2: SGHAT, FQNNGV. V trimming: 1 base; J trimming: 3 bases; junction bases outside the gene matches: 9. CDR3 length: 16 residues. The DNA for the CDR3 is TGTGCCAGCAGCTTAGTAGGGACAGACGATTTCTACGAGCAGTACTTC. It codes for CASSLVGTDDFYEQYF. Full variable domain (rest looked up from reference TRBV11-2 and TRBJ2-7): EAGVAQSPRYKIIEKRQSVAFWCNPISGHATLYWYQQILGQGPKLLIQFQNNGVVDDSQLPKDRFSAERLKGVDSTLKIQPAKLEDSAVYLCASSLVGTDDFYEQYFGPGTRLTVT.

A few counts support this clonotype. CDR3 sequence (DNA): TGCGCCACCGCCCATATAGCGGAGAGCACAGATACGCAGTATTTT. This codes for CATAHIAESTDTQYF. The chain couples TRBV4-1 to TRBJ2-3, with a possible D match to TRBD2 (6 bases). Trimming shortened V by 10 bases and J by 0 bases, and 17 bases separated the two germline ends. Germline V gene lookup returns CDR1 MGHRA and CDR2 YSYEKL. The CDR3 loop spans 15 amino acids.

CDR3 DNA: TGTGCCAGCAGCCTCACCACCGACCCTAATCCGCGGGATGAGCAGTTCTTC. Protein: CASSLTTDPNPRDEQFF. This chain connects TRBV7-6 to TRBJ2-1, with D perhaps TRBD2 (5 bases). V dropped 5 bases and J dropped 8 bases, with 25 bases sitting between them. The length of the CDR3 is 17 residues. Germline CDR1 and CDR2: SGHVS and FNYEAQ.